The clone carrying this T cell receptor beta chain is a singleton in its sample. The data were obtained in a study of shared clonotypes between healthy human individuals. This CDR3 region has 15 residues. The germline V gene has CDR1 SGHRS and CDR2 YFSETQ. The V gene end was trimmed by 6 bases and the J gene end by 7 bases; junction bases not matched to a gene: 9. Running of the assay took place at deep level. Repertoires were generated with immunoSEQ multiplex PCR, while TCRdb's copy carries only in-frame clones and drops some. The data show 2 million to 2.5 million clones, under 95% seen once. The sample comprised naive CD4+ T cells from PBMCs. The subset is: CD45RA+ positively selected. The V gene is TRBV5-1, the J gene TRBJ2-2, with 10 bases identical to TRBD2. The clonotype was recovered from a man in his late teens or twenties in good health. Some clones in this sample may be carry-over from other donors' samples. The CDR3 protein is CASKEPAGGFGELFF. DNA for the CDR3: TGCGCCAGCAAGGAGCCAGCGGGAGGGTTCGGGGAGCTGTTTTTT. Looking up the rest from reference TRBV5-1 and TRBJ2-2 gives the full variable domain: KAGVTQTPRYLIKTRGQQVTLSCSPISGHRSVSWYQQTPGQGLQFLFEYFSETQRNKGNFPGRFSGRQFSNSRSEMNVSTLELGDSALYLCASKEPAGGFGELFFGEGSRLTVL.